This T cell receptor (beta chain) was recorded in a study of T cells in Graves' hyperthyroidism and ophthalmopathy. Study at large: Peripheral blood was obtained at initial diagnosis, preceding any treatment.

This clonotype showed up many times. Its antigen is not known. The CDR3 contains 15 residues. V dropped 1 base and J dropped 4; count of bases not matched to a gene: 7. Per germline, CDR1 DFQATT and CDR2 SNEGSKA (reference sequence). Whole-study findings and limits: Most thyroid clonotypes with frequency above 0.001 were detected in blood.

TCR beta CDR3 sequences were amplified from RNA transcripts. The HTBI primer set served for first-round RT-PCR of the TCR CDR3. In TCRdb, the multiplex PCR reads were re-called with MiXCR into one record per CDR3 protein. The sample holds about 520,000 distinct CDR3 sequences; less than 25% are singletons and the top ten take around 10%. Inclusion characteristics of ophthalmopathy patients comprised a Clinical Activity Score of at least 3, a NOSPECS grade of at least 4, and duration under 3 months. Uncontrolled infection, other autoimmune disease, pregnancy and lactation each barred patients from inclusion.

The chain employs TRBV20-1 and TRBJ2-5; 9 nucleotides agree with TRBD1. This receptor was identified in a woman between 25 and 40 years old with Graves' ophthalmopathy. Source material: blood. The CDR3 region has the DNA TGCAGTGCTAGAGGGCCAGGGACAGGGATAGAGACCCAGTACTTC. Residues: CSARGPGTGIETQYF.